This T cell receptor (beta chain) was captured by sequencing in a study of T cells in Graves' hyperthyroidism and ophthalmopathy (dated by TCRdb to between 2018 and 2020). At the level of the whole study: Peripheral blood samples were taken at initial diagnosis, before any treatment was given. A discovery cohort of about a hundred patients, 43 with Graves' ophthalmopathy and about 58 with stable Graves' hyperthyroidism, was used to find distinguishing TCR V-J signatures. An independent validation cohort of under 20 hyperthyroidism patients and 17 patients who later progressed to ophthalmopathy tested prospective prediction of ophthalmopathy. The 85 to 100 discovery patients were divided at random into training and test sets in a 7:3 ratio. In about 6 Graves' hyperthyroidism patients, the study also compared T-cell repertoires from thyroid tissue with T-cell repertoires from blood. Following sampling, methimazole starting at 30 mg daily was given to hyperthyroidism patients, and high-dose intravenous methylprednisolone was given to ophthalmopathy patients. TCR Vbeta CDR3 sequencing of 135 peripheral blood samples (fewer than 45 ophthalmopathy, about 74 hyperthyroidism and roughly 17 progressor patients) is reported in the paper. The study at large found these results: In cross-validation, a model built on a 13 V-J signature told ophthalmopathy apart from stable hyperthyroidism with approximately 90% sensitivity and 81% to 82% specificity, and in testing the same model reached 80%/75%. In validation, the model predicted progression to ophthalmopathy with around 71% sensitivity and around 72% specificity, a median of 6.5 months before onset. No statistical method was used to set the sample size in advance, and investigators knew the group allocation. Most expanded thyroid clonotypes (frequency above 0.001) were also detected in blood, suggesting blood repertoires may reflect thyroid immune responses.

This clonotype was observed a handful of times. Its recognized antigen is unknown. The input lacks base qualities; no much larger clone sits a single base away. Graves' hyperthyroidism was defined as stable when no progression to ophthalmopathy occurred over 18 months of follow-up. The hyperthyroidism patients were between 18 and 65 years old and newly diagnosed, with a disease duration of less than 2 months. Any patient with an uncontrolled infection, another autoimmune disease, pregnancy or lactation was excluded. Diagnoses relied on clinical symptoms, serum thyroxine and TRAb, thyroid ultrasound and orbital computed tomography. PBMCs were isolated from about 9.2 ml of fresh peripheral blood by Ficoll-Paque density gradient centrifugation. Total RNA was extracted with Trizol reagent, and quality was checked on an Agilent 2100 Bioanalyzer. The TCR beta CDR3 regions were amplified from the RNA transcripts. For the first round of RT-PCR on the TCR CDR3, the HTBI primer set was used together with the Qiagen OneStep RT-PCR kit. A second multiplex PCR round built the libraries, followed by size selection and purification. Sequencing of the libraries was done on an Illumina HiSeq2000 using paired-end 100 bp reads. The original pipeline was this. SOAPnuke was used to process the raw data, with reads discarded if the reads contained adapters or uncalled bases, had a mean Phred below 15, or lacked an exact constant-primer or identifier match. COPE v1.2.5 was used to merge high-quality paired reads, and clonotypes were defined as unique nucleotide sequences. MiTCR v1.1 was used to align clonotypes to the IMGT TRBV, TRBD and TRBJ reference segments. The analysis was restricted to V-J combinations with a frequency above 0.0001, which together covered about 99% of the repertoires. The TCS score was defined as the ratio of F50 (clonal expansion) to E x V (chaos), calculated using BLOSUM62-based TCRdist between CDR3 peptides within each V-J. Welch's t-statistics and random forest reduced approximately 520 V-J features to 10 to 15, which were used in a naive Bayes classifier (R e1071). The Morisita-Horn index was used to measure how similar the thyroid and blood repertoires were. Clones were called with MiXCR by TCRdb after fastp trimmed the public reads at Q25, and only in-frame beta chains were retained. CDR3 protein sequences are deduplicated, and each keeps its most common genes and DNA. V and J calls and clone size were set by TCRdb, not the authors. The sample table contains roughly 710,000 distinct CDR3 sequences; only one count was recorded for 30% to 40% of them. The top ten hold less than 40% of the sample.

The CDR1 and CDR2 encoded by the germline V gene (reference sequence) are MNHNY and SVGAGI. Measured from the cysteine to the phenylalanine, the CDR3 is 14 residues long. The read is trimmed to its CDR3 DNA, 42 bases read in frame from base 1. A distance of 7 bases separates the germline ends of V and J, which lose 0 bases and 2 bases respectively. Sequenced material: blood. The sequence came from a woman in her thirties or forties with Graves' hyperthyroidism. Recombination joined TRBV6-6 with TRBJ2-5; too little of a D gene remains to name it. Here the CDR3 is given as CASSYSDIQETQYF. At the DNA level, the sequence is TGTGCCAGCAGTTACTCGGATATTCAAGAGACCCAGTACTTC.